Following are 15 T cell receptor beta chains from one sample sequenced in a study of shared clonotypes between healthy human individuals. Assay: immunoSEQ multiplex PCR; the TCRdb copy retains only in-frame clones and omits some. The sample records some 1,100,000 clones, 75% to 80% being singletons. Sequencing input: memory CD4+ T cells from PBMCs. The sample's subset: CD45RA-negative fraction. The origin of the receptors is a man younger than 35 in good health. Some clones in this sample may be carry-over from other donors' samples.

The V call is TRBV9, the J call TRBJ2-6; 7 bases line up with TRBD1. CDR3 length equals 15 residues. The junction had 2 bases not matched to a gene; V was cut back by 5 bases and J by 0 bases. Germline CDR1 reads SGDLS; CDR2 reads YYNGEE. The CDR3 DNA reads TGTGCCAGCAGGACAGGGAGCTCTGGGGCCAACGTCCTGACTTTC. Residues: CASRTGSSGANVLTF. Looking up the rest from reference TRBV9 and TRBJ2-6 gives the full variable domain: DSGVTQTPKHLITATGQRVTLRCSPRSGDLSVYWYQQSLDQGLQFLIQYYNGEERAKGNILERFSAQQFPDLHSELNLSSLELGDSALYFCASRTGSSGANVLTFGAGSRLTVL.

This clone was recorded once. The chain carries TRBV6-5 and TRBJ2-1, with D uncertain. V lost 0 bases and J 9 bases, leaving 12 bases between the germline ends. Germline V gene data show CDR1 as MNHEY and CDR2 as SVGAGI. The CDR3 has 14 residues. In DNA form, the CDR3 reads TGTGCCAGCAGTTACTCGTTCACAGTTAGTGAGCAGTTCTTC. Residues: CASSYSFTVSEQFF.

A single count supports this clone. In DNA form, the CDR3 reads TGTGCCAGTCCTAGCGGGAGAGGAACCGGGGAGCTGTTTTTT. Its translation is CASPSGRGTGELFF. V and J are TRBV7-9 and TRBJ2-2; TRBD2 matches at 10 bases. The CDR3 length is 14 residues. J gave up 5 bases and V 9 bases, and 6 bases lay outside the gene matches. CDR1 and CDR2 (germline): SEHNR, FQNEAQ (reference sequence).

The chain combines TRBV7-2 with TRBJ1-2; D uncertain. With 5 bases removed from V and 7 bases from J, the gap between germline ends came to 11 bases. CDR1 and CDR2 from the germline V gene are SGHTA and FQGNSA. The CDR3 loop spans 12 amino acids. The CDR3 here is CASSPYASGYTF. CDR3 coding DNA: TGTGCCAGCAGCCCCTATGCCTCTGGCTACACCTTC.

V usage is TRBV4-2 and J usage is TRBJ2-1; the D gene is possibly TRBD2 (5 bases). V lost 3 bases and J 2 bases, leaving 8 bases between the germline ends. Looked up from germline, CDR1 is LGHNA and CDR2 is YNFKEQ. The CDR3 is 14 residues long. The CDR3 is CASSQRVTYNEQFF. DNA of the CDR3: TGTGCCAGCAGCCAGCGGGTCACCTACAATGAGCAGTTCTTC.

The chain couples TRBV29-1 to TRBJ2-1; possible D gene TRBD2, 6 bases. Trimming removed 4 bases at V and 3 bases at J, with 10 bases between. The CDR3 length is 13 residues. Germline V lookup: CDR1 SQVTM, CDR2 ANQGSEA. The CDR3 DNA reads as TGCAGCGTTGGGCGGGACCACTACAATGAGCAGTTCTTC. Protein sequence: CSVGRDHYNEQFF.

The chain couples TRBV9 to TRBJ1-1, with 7 bases that match TRBD1. The germline V gene has CDR1 SGDLS and CDR2 YYNGEE. V was clipped by 3 bases and J by 1 base; unmatched bases: 9. The CDR3 has 16 amino acids. The CDR3 coding sequence is TGTGCCAGCAGCGAATTGGGACAGACACCGAACACTGAAGCTTTCTTT. Translated, it gives CASSELGQTPNTEAFF.

This sequence joins TRBV6-5 and TRBJ2-7; 9 nucleotides align to TRBD1. The CDR3 loop spans 12 amino acids. CDR1 and CDR2 from the germline V gene are MNHEY and SVGAGI. J lost 7 bases, V lost 10 bases, and 8 bases had no gene match. Here the CDR3 reads CATRTGADEQYF. The CDR3 DNA follows: TGTGCCACCAGGACAGGGGCGGATGAGCAGTACTTC.

Written as DNA, the CDR3 is TGTGCCAGCAGTTATCAGGAGCGTGAGACCCAGTACTTC. It encodes CASSYQERETQYF. The V call is TRBV6-5, the J call TRBJ2-5; D not certain. Germline V gene lookup returns CDR1 MNHEY and CDR2 SVGAGI. Deletions cut 3 bases from V and 5 bases from J, with 10 bases between. The CDR3 is 13 amino acids.

The CDR3 region is CASTLGPTISYEQYF. The CDR3 region has the DNA TGTGCCAGCACCCTGGGACCTACCATCTCCTACGAGCAGTACTTC. This sequence joins TRBV7-2 and TRBJ2-7; D possibly matches TRBD1 or TRBD2 (5 bases each). Looked up from germline, CDR1 is SGHTA and CDR2 is FQGNSA. The CDR3 runs 15 residues. V shed 7 bases and J shed 0 bases, with 16 bases lying between them.

Points on this clone: A far larger clone is one base from this, pointing to a likely read error. The chain uses TRBV7-6 and TRBJ1-2; no clear D. V gave up 1 base and J gave up 8 bases, with 11 bases separating them. Germline CDR1 and CDR2: SGHVS and FNYEAQ. This CDR3 is built from 13 residues. CDR3 in amino acids: CASSLERDGGYTF. CDR3 in DNA: TGTGCCAGCAGCTTAGAGAGGGATGGCGGCTACACCTTC.

J is TRBJ2-3 and V is TRBV19; 12 bases fit TRBD2. CDR1 is LNHDA, CDR2 SQIVND, per germline (reference sequence). CDR3 length: 14 amino acids. V shed 6 bases, J shed 5 bases, and the junction held 3 bases outside the gene matches. The CDR3 loop is CASRTSGSRDTQYF. As DNA, the CDR3 is TGTGCCAGTAGGACTAGCGGGAGTAGAGATACGCAGTATTTT. The whole variable domain, remainder taken from reference TRBV19 and TRBJ2-3, is DGGITQSPKYLFRKEGQNVTLSCEQNLNHDAMYWYRQDPGQGLRLIYYSQIVNDFQKGDIAEGYSVSREKKESFPLTVTSAQKNPTAFYLCASRTSGSRDTQYFGPGTRLTVL.

This chain connects TRBV29-1 to TRBJ2-5, with D maybe TRBD2 (5 bases). The germline V and J ends were trimmed by 3 bases and 4 bases, with 12 bases remaining between them. This CDR3 contains 13 residues. Germline V gene sequence: CDR1 SQVTM, CDR2 ANQGSEA. CDR3 DNA sequence: TGCAGCGTTGATAGGTTAGCGCGAGAGACCCAGTACTTC. It is translated as CSVDRLARETQYF.

The chain has TRBV2 and TRBJ2-7; D gene unclear. Between the trimmed V and J ends, which lost 6 bases and 5 bases, there was a span of 14 bases. The CDR3 loop spans 13 amino acids. Germline V gene sequence: CDR1 SNHLY, CDR2 FYNNEI. CDR3 sequence: CASSRTLLNEQYF. The CDR3 coding sequence is TGTGCCAGCAGCCGGACCCTTCTCAACGAGCAGTACTTC.

Remarks on this clone: This sequence is one base from a far larger clone and is likely a read error. Distinct nucleotide sequences in the sample also encode this CDR3. The chain uses TRBV11-2 and TRBJ2-3; D not certain. The CDR3 loop spans 11 amino acids. Germline assignment: CDR1 SGHAT and CDR2 FQNNGV. Between the trimmed V and J ends, which lost 2 bases and 3 bases, there was a span of 0 bases. CDR3 coding DNA: TGTGCCAGCAGCTTAACAGATACGCAGTATTTT. Protein: CASSLTDTQYF.